Below are 26 T cell receptor beta chains sequenced from a single sample in a study of blood T cell repertoires in COVID-19. Profiled with immunoSEQ multiplex PCR; TCRdb holds only in-frame clones, not every one. In the table there are hundreds of thousands of clones, around 90% of which are singletons. The specimen was PBMCs or T cells enriched from blood (not recorded which). Receptors originate from a woman aged 50 to 60 with acute COVID-19.

About this clone: The limits of the CDR3 on the DNA are not certain, so only TCRdb's listed CDR3 is given. This chain joins TRBV15 and TRBJ2-5; TRBD2 was called by the table and not checked on the DNA. The CDR3 length equals 19 residues, ends included. Germline CDR1 is LNHNV and CDR2 is YYDKDF (reference sequence). CDR3 in amino acids: CATSRGVGLRDPVLRDQYF.

DNA of the CDR3: TGTGCCAGCAGCAAGGGACAGAGGCACTATGGCTACACCTTC. It specifies CASSKGQRHYGYTF. The chain joins TRBV7-3 to TRBJ1-2; 7 nucleotides line up with TRBD1. V trimming: 5 bases; J trimming: 3 bases; junction bases outside the gene matches: 6. Germline V gene lookup returns CDR1 SGHTA and CDR2 FQGTGA. The CDR3 runs 14 residues.

V usage is TRBV28 and J usage is TRBJ2-1, with a possible D match to TRBD1 (6 bases). V gave up 6 bases and J gave up 5 bases, with 11 bases separating them. The germline gives CDR1 MDHEN, CDR2 SYDVKM. This CDR3 comprises 13 residues. The chain's CDR3 is CASRRTEHNEQFF. In DNA form, the CDR3 reads TGTGCCAGCAGAAGGACAGAACACAATGAGCAGTTCTTC.

This chain connects TRBV13 to TRBJ1-5; the D is unclear. The CDR3 consists of 16 residues. CDR1 PRHDT and CDR2 FYEKMQ come from the germline V gene (reference sequence). V shed 0 bases and J shed 0 bases, with 9 bases lying between them. This CDR3 is CASSLGAPLSNQPQHF. CDR3 nucleotide sequence: TGTGCCAGCAGCTTAGGGGCCCCCCTTAGCAATCAGCCCCAGCATTTT.

The rearrangement joins TRBV7-9 to TRBJ1-1, with a weak D call TRBD1 (6 bases). Germline V gene data show CDR1 as SEHNR and CDR2 as FQNEAQ (reference sequence). V was shortened by 3 bases and J by 1 base, with 9 bases between the two germline ends. This CDR3 spans 14 amino acids. This CDR3 reads CASSFGQTNTEAFF. CDR3 nucleotide sequence: TGTGCCAGCAGCTTCGGACAGACGAACACTGAAGCTTTCTTT.

Turning to this clone: One end of the junction does not line up with germline, which may come from a read error. This chain uses TRBV28 with TRBJ2-7; TRBD2 agrees at 15 bases. Per germline, CDR1 MDHEN and CDR2 SYDVKM. There are 13 residues in the CDR3. Here the CDR3 DNA reads TGTGCCAGCAGTTCGGGACTAGCGGGAGGACCGCCCTTC. Its protein product is CASSSGLAGGPPF.

This CDR3 reads CASSLGELGYEQYF. CDR3 DNA sequence: TGTGCCAGCAGCTTAGGGGAGCTGGGCTACGAGCAGTACTTC. V usage is TRBV7-8 and J usage is TRBJ2-7; the D gene is possibly TRBD2 (5 bases). From germline, CDR1 is SGHVS and CDR2 FQNEAQ. This CDR3 spans 14 amino acids. The V and J ends lost 1 base and 3 bases respectively, with 10 bases between them.

The chain couples TRBV7-9 to TRBJ1-4; D possibly corresponds to TRBD1 (5 bases). Trimming took off 5 bases at V and 10 bases at J, with 20 bases between the two ends. CDR1 and CDR2 (germline): SEHNR, FQNEAQ (reference sequence). This CDR3 comprises 15 residues. CDR3 loop: CASSLRDSGAAKLFF. CDR3 bases: TGTGCCAGCAGCCTACGGGACTCGGGAGCGGCAAAACTGTTTTTT.

V and J are TRBV6-5 and TRBJ1-1, with a tentative D call TRBD1 (6 bases). This CDR3 is 15 amino acids long. V dropped 3 bases and J dropped 0 bases, with 11 bases sitting between them. Per germline, CDR1 MNHEY and CDR2 SVGAGI. As DNA, the CDR3 is TGTGCCAGCAGTTATGGTCACAGGGTGAACACTGAAGCTTTCTTT. It encodes CASSYGHRVNTEAFF.

The chain couples TRBV7-9 to TRBJ1-5, with TRBD1 matching 9 bases. Germline assignment: CDR1 SEHNR and CDR2 FQNEAQ (reference sequence). Trimming at V came to 5 bases and at J to 4 bases, leaving 3 bases not matched to a gene. The CDR3 spans 14 residues. DNA for the CDR3: TGTGCCAGCAGCCCAGGACAGGGGAATCAGCCCCAGCATTTT. Its protein is CASSPGQGNQPQHF.

This CDR3 is CASSLDRVGELFF. CDR3 nucleotide sequence: TGTGCCAGCTCACTGGACAGAGTCGGGGAGCTGTTTTTT. The V and J genes are TRBV18 and TRBJ2-2, with D possibly being TRBD1 (6 bases). CDR1 is KGHSH and CDR2 is LQKENI in the germline V gene. Trimming cost V 4 bases and J 7 bases, with 10 bases left between them. This CDR3 is built from 13 residues.

The chain employs TRBV28 and TRBJ2-1; D uncertain. CDR3 size: 17 residues. From germline, CDR1 is MDHEN and CDR2 SYDVKM. Trimming removed 2 bases at V and 4 bases at J, with 18 bases between. The CDR3: CASSLTEMAIAYNEQFF. In DNA, the CDR3 is TGTGCCAGCAGTTTAACAGAGATGGCGATCGCGTACAATGAGCAGTTCTTC.

The V gene is TRBV28, the J gene TRBJ2-1; D not resolved. The CDR3 runs 13 residues. CDR1 is MDHEN and CDR2 is SYDVKM in the germline V gene. The V end was cut by 7 bases, the J end by 7 bases, with 14 bases between. This CDR3 reads CASMVANTNEQFF. The DNA for the CDR3 is TGTGCCAGCATGGTTGCCAATACAAATGAGCAGTTCTTC.

The gene calls are TRBV7-9 and TRBJ2-1; 7 bases are shared with TRBD2. Germline trimming cut 1 base from V and 7 bases from J; bases unmatched to any gene: 7. The CDR3 is 15 amino acids. From germline, CDR1 is SEHNR and CDR2 FQNEAQ (reference sequence). Here the CDR3 reads CASSLVAGEVNEQFF. CDR3 DNA sequence: TGTGCCAGCAGCTTAGTGGCGGGAGAGGTAAATGAGCAGTTCTTC. Variable domain in full (rest from reference TRBV7-9 and TRBJ2-1): DTGVSQNPRHKITKRGQNVTFRCDPISEHNRLYWYRQTLGQGPEFLTYFQNEAQLEKSRLLSDRFSAERPKGSFSTLEIQRTEQGDSAMYLCASSLVAGEVNEQFFGPGTRLTVL.

The V call is TRBV20-1, the J call TRBJ1-6; TRBD1 agrees at 8 bases. The CDR3 extends over 14 amino acids. V was pared by 3 bases and J by 9 bases, with 7 bases of the junction left unmatched. The germline V gene encodes CDR1 DFQATT and CDR2 SNEGSKA (reference sequence). This chain's CDR3 is CSASPRTGISPLHF. The CDR3 bases are TGCAGTGCTAGTCCTAGGACAGGGATTTCACCCCTCCACTTT.

This clone was detected once. V and J are TRBV5-5 and TRBJ1-1, with 7 bases matching TRBD1. There are 15 residues in the CDR3. V lost 0 bases to trimming and J lost 10 bases; unmatched junction nucleotides: 12. The germline CDR1 and CDR2 sequences are SGHKS and YYEKEE (reference sequence). This CDR3 is CASSLGADRVWLAFF. Written as DNA, the CDR3 is TGTGCCAGCAGCTTGGGGGCCGACAGGGTGTGGTTAGCTTTCTTT.

This chain links TRBV5-1 with TRBJ2-6; a weak D match, TRBD1 (5 bases). From germline, CDR1 is SGHRS and CDR2 YFSETQ. V gave up 2 bases and J gave up 0 bases, with 9 bases separating them. The CDR3 runs to 16 residues. The CDR3 sequence: CASSLTGGSGANVLTF. CDR3 sequence (DNA): TGCGCCAGCAGCTTAACAGGTGGCTCTGGGGCCAACGTCCTGACTTTC.

The gene calls are TRBV2 and TRBJ1-5; D is unclear. The V gene lost 3 bases and the J gene lost 4 bases, with 13 bases spanning the gap. CDR1 and CDR2 (germline): SNHLY, FYNNEI. The CDR3 has 15 residues. Written as DNA, the CDR3 is TGTGCCAGCAGTGACGTCGCCGGTTTTAATCAGCCCCAGCATTTT. It specifies CASSDVAGFNQPQHF.

This chain uses TRBV5-4 with TRBJ2-5, with 12 bases matching TRBD2. This CDR3 is built from 16 residues. V lost 0 bases to trimming and J lost 5 bases; unmatched junction nucleotides: 5. CDR1 and CDR2 from the germline V gene are SGHNT and YYREEE (reference sequence). CDR3 DNA sequence: TGTGCCAGCAGCTTGGGGCTAGCGGGAGGGGTTGAGACCCAGTACTTC. Encoded protein: CASSLGLAGGVETQYF.

The chain joins TRBV5-1 to TRBJ1-1; 7 positions match TRBD1. The J segment lost 2 bases and the V segment lost 0 bases, leaving 4 bases of the junction unmatched. The CDR3 contains 15 residues. CDR1 SGHRS and CDR2 YFSETQ come from the germline V gene. CDR3 amino acids: CASSLDIGGNTEAFF. As DNA, the CDR3 is TGCGCCAGCAGCTTGGATATAGGGGGCAACACTGAAGCTTTCTTT.

The chain carries TRBV14 and TRBJ2-3, with no clear D. The germline CDR1 and CDR2 sequences are SGHDN and FVKESK. The CDR3 loop spans 13 amino acids. Trimming left V 2 bases short and J 5 bases short, with 8 bases between. CDR3: CASSQLLVDTQYF. The DNA of the CDR3 is TGTGCCAGCAGCCAATTACTGGTAGATACGCAGTATTTT.

The V gene is TRBV10-3, the J gene TRBJ1-5; TRBD1 matches 8 bases. The CDR3 contains 15 residues. Germline-derived CDR1 and CDR2 are ENHRY and SYGVKD. With V trimmed by 4 bases and J by 3 bases, 5 bases remained unmatched. The CDR3 DNA is TGTGCCATCAGTGGGACAGGGCGGAACAATCAGCCCCAGCATTTT. Its protein is CAISGTGRNNQPQHF.

The chain uses TRBV4-2 and TRBJ2-7; 7 bases are a match to TRBD1. The V segment lost 5 bases and the J segment 5 bases; nucleotides outside the gene matches: 9. The germline gives CDR1 LGHNA, CDR2 YNFKEQ. The CDR3 has 14 amino acids. In DNA, the CDR3 is TGTGCCAGCAGCTTAGACAGGGTTATGGACGAGCAGTACTTC. It encodes CASSLDRVMDEQYF.

The genes are TRBV9 and TRBJ2-7, with D tentatively TRBD1 (6 bases). The CDR3 has 14 residues. With 3 bases removed from V and 2 bases from J, the gap between germline ends came to 12 bases. CDR1 is SGDLS and CDR2 is YYNGEE in the germline V gene. CDR3 protein: CASSATDSPYEQYF. The CDR3 DNA follows: TGTGCCAGCAGCGCGACGGACAGTCCCTACGAGCAGTACTTC.

V gene TRBV6-5 combines with J gene TRBJ2-7, with D possibly matching TRBD2 (6 bases). This CDR3 is built from 15 residues. V was pared by 2 bases and J by 2 bases, with 13 bases between. Germline lookup yields CDR1 MNHEY and CDR2 SVGAGI. The CDR3 region has the DNA TGTGCCAGCAGTTACCTTCCGGAGGGCCCCTACGAGCAGTACTTC. Amino acid sequence: CASSYLPEGPYEQYF.

The genes are TRBV24-1 and TRBJ2-1; 7 nucleotides agree with TRBD1. The CDR3 covers 14 residues. Germline V gene sequence: CDR1 KGHDR, CDR2 SFDVKD. With 5 bases clipped from V and 4 bases from J, the junction kept 4 bases outside the gene matches. The CDR3 spells CATSAGTEYNEQFF. In nucleotides, the CDR3 is TGTGCCACCAGTGCAGGGACAGAATACAATGAGCAGTTCTTC.